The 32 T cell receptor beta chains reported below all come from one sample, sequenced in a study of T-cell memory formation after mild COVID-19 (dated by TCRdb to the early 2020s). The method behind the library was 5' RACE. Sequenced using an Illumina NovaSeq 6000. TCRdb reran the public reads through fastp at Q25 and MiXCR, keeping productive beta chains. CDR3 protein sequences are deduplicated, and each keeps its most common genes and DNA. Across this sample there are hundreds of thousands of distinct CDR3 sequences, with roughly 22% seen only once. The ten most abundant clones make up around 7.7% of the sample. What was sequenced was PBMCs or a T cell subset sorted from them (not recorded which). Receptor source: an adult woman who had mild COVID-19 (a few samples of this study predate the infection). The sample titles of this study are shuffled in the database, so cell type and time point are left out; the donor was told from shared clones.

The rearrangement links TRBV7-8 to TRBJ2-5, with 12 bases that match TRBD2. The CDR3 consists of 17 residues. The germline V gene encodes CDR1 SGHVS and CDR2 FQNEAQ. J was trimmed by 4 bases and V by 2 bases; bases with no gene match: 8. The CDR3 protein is CASSLLTSGSGGETQYF. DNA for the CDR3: TGTGCCAGCAGCTTACTGACTAGCGGGAGCGGGGGAGAGACCCAGTACTTC.

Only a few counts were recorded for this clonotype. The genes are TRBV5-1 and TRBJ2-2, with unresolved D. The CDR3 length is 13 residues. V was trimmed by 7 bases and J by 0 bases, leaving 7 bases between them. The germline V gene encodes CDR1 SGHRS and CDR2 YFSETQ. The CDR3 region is CASSAANTGELFF. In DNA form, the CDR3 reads TGCGCCAGCTCTGCGGCGAACACCGGGGAGCTGTTTTTT.

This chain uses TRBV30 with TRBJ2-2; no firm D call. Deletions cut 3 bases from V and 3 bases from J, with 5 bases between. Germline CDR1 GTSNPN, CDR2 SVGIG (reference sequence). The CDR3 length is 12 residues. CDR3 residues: CAWRGDTGELFF. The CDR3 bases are TGTGCCTGGAGGGGTGACACCGGGGAGCTGTTTTTT.

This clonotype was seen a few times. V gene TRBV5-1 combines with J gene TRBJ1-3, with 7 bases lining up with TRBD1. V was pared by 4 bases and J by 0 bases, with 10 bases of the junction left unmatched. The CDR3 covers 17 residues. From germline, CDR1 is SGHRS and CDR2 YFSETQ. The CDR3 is CASSRDSRKTSGNTIYF. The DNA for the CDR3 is TGCGCCAGCAGCAGGGACAGCCGAAAGACCTCTGGAAACACCATATATTTT.

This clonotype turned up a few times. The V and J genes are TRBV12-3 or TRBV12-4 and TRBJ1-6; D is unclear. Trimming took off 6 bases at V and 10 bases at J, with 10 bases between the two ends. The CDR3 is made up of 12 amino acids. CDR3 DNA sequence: TGTGCCAGCAGGGTCATCGGGTCACCCCTCCACTTT. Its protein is CASRVIGSPLHF.

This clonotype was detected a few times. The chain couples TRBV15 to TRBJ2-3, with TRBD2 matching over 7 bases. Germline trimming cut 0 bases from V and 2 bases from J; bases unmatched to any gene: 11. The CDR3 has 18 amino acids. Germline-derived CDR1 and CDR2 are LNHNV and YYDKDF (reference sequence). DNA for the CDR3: TGTGCCACCAGCAGAGAATTGATTCGCGGGAGCCACACAGATACGCAGTATTTT. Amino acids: CATSRELIRGSHTDTQYF.

CDR3 DNA sequence: TGTGCCAGCAGCTTGTATTGGGGACAGGGCGCTGGAAACACCATATATTTT. This translates into CASSLYWGQGAGNTIYF. The J gene is TRBJ1-3, the V gene TRBV5-5; 9 positions agree with TRBD1. CDR3 length equals 17 residues. The V and J ends lost 1 base and 2 bases, in that order; junction bases with no gene match: 7. Germline loops: CDR1 SGHKS, CDR2 YYEKEE (reference sequence). Full variable domain (rest looked up from reference TRBV5-5 and TRBJ1-3): DAGVTQSPTHLIKTRGQQVTLRCSPISGHKSVSWYQQVLGQGPQFIFQYYEKEERGRGNFPDRFSARQFPNYSSELNVNALLLGDSALYLCASSLYWGQGAGNTIYFGEGSWLTVV.

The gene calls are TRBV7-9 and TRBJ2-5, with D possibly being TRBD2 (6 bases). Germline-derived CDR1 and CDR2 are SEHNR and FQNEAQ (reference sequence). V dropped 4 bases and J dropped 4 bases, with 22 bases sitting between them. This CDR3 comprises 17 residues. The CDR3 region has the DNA TGTGCCAGCAGCTCCACCCAGTCGGGGGAGATTCGAGAGACCCAGTACTTC. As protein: CASSSTQSGEIRETQYF.

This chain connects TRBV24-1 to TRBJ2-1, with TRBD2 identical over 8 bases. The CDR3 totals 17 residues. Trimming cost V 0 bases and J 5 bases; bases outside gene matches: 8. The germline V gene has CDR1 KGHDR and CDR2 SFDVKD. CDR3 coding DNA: TGTGCCACCAGTGATTTGGAAATAGCGGGAAGGCACAATGAGCAGTTCTTC. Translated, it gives CATSDLEIAGRHNEQFF.

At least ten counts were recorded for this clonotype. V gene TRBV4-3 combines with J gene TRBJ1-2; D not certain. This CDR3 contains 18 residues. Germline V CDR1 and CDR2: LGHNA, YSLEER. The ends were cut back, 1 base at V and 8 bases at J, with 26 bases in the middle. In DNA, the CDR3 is TGCGCCAGCAGCCAAGTTTGGCTAGGGAGTCCAGGATCAAAAGGCTACACCTTC. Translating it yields CASSQVWLGSPGSKGYTF.

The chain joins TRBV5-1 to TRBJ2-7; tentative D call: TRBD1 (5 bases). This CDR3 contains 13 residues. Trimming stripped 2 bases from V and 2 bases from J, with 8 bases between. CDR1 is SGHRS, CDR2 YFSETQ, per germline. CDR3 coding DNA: TGCGCCAGCAGCTTCCAGGGAACCTACGAGCAGTACTTC. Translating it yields CASSFQGTYEQYF.

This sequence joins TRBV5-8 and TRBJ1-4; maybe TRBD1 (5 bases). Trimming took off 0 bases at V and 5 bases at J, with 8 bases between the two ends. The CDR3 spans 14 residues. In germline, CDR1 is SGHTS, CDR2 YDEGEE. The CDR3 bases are TGTGCCAGCAGCTTGGAGTGGGGGAATGAAAAACTGTTTTTT. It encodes CASSLEWGNEKLFF. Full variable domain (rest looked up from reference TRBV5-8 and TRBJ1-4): EAGVTQSPTHLIKTRGQQATLRCSPISGHTSVYWYQQALGLGLQFLLWYDEGEERNRGNFPPRFSGRQFPNYSSELNVNALELEDSALYLCASSLEWGNEKLFFGSGTQLSVL.

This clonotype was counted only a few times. CDR3 protein: CASSETGFFTYEQYF. In DNA, the CDR3 is TGTGCCAGCAGCGAGACAGGGTTCTTTACCTACGAGCAGTACTTC. V is TRBV7-9 and J is TRBJ2-7; 7 nucleotides line up with TRBD1. This CDR3 spans 15 amino acids. Unmatched junction bases numbered 9, after V lost 5 bases and J lost 2 bases. The V gene's germline CDR1 is SEHNR and CDR2 FQNEAQ (reference sequence).

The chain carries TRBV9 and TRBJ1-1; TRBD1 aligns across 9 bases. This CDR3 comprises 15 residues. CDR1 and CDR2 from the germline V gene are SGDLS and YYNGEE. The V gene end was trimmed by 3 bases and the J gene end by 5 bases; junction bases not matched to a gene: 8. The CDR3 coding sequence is TGTGCCAGCAGCGATCTACAGGGGGCGCGAACTGAAGCTTTCTTT. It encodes CASSDLQGARTEAFF.

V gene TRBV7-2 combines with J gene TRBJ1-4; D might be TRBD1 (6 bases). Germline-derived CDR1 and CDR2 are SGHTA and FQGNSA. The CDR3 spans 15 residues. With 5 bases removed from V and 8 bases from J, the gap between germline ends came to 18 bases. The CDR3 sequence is CASSLQGPPSEKLFF. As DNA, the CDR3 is TGTGCCAGCAGCCTACAGGGACCGCCGTCAGAAAAACTGTTTTTT.

The CDR3 here is CASSNVGRGRKEDTEAFF. CDR3 in DNA: TGTGCCAGCAGCAATGTTGGCAGGGGGCGAAAAGAGGACACTGAAGCTTTCTTT. V is TRBV21-1 and J is TRBJ1-1; the table's TRBD1 call for D was not verified on the DNA. TRBV21-1 constitutes a pseudogene. The length of the CDR3 is 18 residues.

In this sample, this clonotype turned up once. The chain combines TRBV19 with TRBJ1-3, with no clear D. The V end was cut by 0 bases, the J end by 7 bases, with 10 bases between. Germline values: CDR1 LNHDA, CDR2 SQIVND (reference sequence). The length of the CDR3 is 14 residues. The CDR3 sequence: CASSIEISRNTIYF. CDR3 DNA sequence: TGTGCCAGTAGTATAGAGATATCTCGTAACACCATATATTTT.

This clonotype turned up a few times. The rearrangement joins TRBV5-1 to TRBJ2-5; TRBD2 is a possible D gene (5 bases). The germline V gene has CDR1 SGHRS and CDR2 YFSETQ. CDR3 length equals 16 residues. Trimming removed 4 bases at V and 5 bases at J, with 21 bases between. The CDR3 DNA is TGCGCCAGCAGCGTGGGAATAAAGCGGTCCGGGGAGACCCAGTACTTC. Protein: CASSVGIKRSGETQYF.

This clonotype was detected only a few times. The CDR3 reads CASSLSRILGTEAFF. CDR3 in DNA: TGTGCCAGCAGCTTGAGTCGAATCCTGGGCACTGAAGCTTTCTTT. V and J are TRBV7-8 and TRBJ1-1; unclear D gene. The germline V gene encodes CDR1 SGHVS and CDR2 FQNEAQ. This CDR3 region has 15 residues. The V and J ends lost 3 bases and 4 bases respectively, with 15 bases between them.

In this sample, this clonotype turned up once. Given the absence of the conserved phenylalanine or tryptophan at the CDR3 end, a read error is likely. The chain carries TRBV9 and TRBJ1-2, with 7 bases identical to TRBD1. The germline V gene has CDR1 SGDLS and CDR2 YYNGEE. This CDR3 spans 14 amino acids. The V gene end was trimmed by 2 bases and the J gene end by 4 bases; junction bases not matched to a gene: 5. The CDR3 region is CASSVTGTAYGYTL. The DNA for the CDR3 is TGTGCCAGCAGCGTGACCGGGACAGCCTATGGCTACACCTTA.

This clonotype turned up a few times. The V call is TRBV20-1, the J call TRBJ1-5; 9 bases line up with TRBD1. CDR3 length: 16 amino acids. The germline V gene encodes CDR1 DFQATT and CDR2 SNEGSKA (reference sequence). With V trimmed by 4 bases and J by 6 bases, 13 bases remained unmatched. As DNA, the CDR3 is TGCAGTGCTATAGGGCGAGGGACAGGGACGGGTCAGCCCCAGCATTTT. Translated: CSAIGRGTGTGQPQHF.

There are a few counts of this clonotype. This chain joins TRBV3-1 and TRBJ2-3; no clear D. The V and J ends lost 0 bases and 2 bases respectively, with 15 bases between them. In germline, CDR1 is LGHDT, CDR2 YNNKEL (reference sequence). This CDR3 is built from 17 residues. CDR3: CASSQDVRRRPTDTQYF. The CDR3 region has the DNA TGTGCCAGCAGCCAAGACGTCCGCAGGCGTCCCACAGATACGCAGTATTTT.

CDR3 sequence reads: CASSPRTGPTEEQYF. The DNA of the CDR3 is TGTGCCAGCAGCCCCCGGACAGGGCCTACGGAGGAGCAGTACTTC. The chain uses TRBV5-4 and TRBJ2-7; 8 bases map to TRBD1. The V gene end was trimmed by 4 bases and the J gene end by 7 bases; junction bases not matched to a gene: 13. CDR3 length: 15 amino acids. Germline lookup yields CDR1 SGHNT and CDR2 YYREEE (reference sequence).

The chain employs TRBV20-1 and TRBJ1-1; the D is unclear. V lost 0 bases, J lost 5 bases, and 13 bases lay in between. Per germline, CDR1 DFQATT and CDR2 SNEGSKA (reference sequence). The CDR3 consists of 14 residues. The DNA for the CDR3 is TGCAGTGCTAGAGATCGAACAGTGGAAACTGAAGCTTTCTTT. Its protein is CSARDRTVETEAFF.

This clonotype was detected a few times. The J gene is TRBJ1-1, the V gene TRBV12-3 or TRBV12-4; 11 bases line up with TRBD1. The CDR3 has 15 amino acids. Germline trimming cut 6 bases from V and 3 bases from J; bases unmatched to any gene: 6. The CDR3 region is CASSRTGGRYTEAFF. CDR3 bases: TGTGCCAGCAGCAGGACAGGGGGCAGGTACACTGAAGCTTTCTTT.

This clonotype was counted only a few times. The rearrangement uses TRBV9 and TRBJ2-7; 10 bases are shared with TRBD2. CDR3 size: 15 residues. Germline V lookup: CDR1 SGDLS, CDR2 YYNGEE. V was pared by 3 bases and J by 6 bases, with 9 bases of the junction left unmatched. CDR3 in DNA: TGTGCCAGCAGCGAGGGGACTGCTAGCGGGAGCGAGCAGTACTTC. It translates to CASSEGTASGSEQYF.

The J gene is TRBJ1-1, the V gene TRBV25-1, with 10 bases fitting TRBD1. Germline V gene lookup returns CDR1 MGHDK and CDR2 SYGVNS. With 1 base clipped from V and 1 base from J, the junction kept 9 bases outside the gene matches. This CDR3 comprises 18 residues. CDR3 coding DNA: TGTGCCAGCAGTGAATCTCGGTGGACAGGGGGGTCGAACACTGAAGCTTTCTTT. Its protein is CASSESRWTGGSNTEAFF.

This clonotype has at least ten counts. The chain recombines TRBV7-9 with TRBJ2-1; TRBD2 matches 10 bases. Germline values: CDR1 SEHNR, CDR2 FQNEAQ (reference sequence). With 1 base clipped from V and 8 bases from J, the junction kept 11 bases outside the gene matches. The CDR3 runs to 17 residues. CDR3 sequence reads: CASSLGLAGTSWDEQFF. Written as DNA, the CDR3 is TGTGCCAGCAGCTTAGGACTAGCGGGTACCTCCTGGGATGAGCAGTTCTTC.

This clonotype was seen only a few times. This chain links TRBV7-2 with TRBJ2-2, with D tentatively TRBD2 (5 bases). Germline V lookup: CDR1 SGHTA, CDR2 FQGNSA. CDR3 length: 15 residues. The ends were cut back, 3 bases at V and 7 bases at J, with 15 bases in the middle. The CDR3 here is CASSFQVGVGGELFF. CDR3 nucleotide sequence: TGTGCCAGCAGCTTCCAAGTCGGGGTTGGCGGGGAGCTGTTTTTT.

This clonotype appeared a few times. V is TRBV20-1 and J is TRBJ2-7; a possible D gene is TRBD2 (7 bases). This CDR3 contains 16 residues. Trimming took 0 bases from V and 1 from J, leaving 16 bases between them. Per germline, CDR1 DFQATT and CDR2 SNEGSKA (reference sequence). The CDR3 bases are TGCAGTGCTAGAGATCGATGGGGGGGCGCTTCCTACGAGCAGTACTTC. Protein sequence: CSARDRWGGASYEQYF.

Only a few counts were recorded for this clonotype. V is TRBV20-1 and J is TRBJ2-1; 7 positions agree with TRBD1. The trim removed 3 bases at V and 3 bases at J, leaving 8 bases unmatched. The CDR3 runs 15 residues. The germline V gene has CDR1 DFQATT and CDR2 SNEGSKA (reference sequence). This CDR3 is CSARMTRGIYNEQFF. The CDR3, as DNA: TGCAGTGCTAGGATGACCAGGGGGATCTACAATGAGCAGTTCTTC.

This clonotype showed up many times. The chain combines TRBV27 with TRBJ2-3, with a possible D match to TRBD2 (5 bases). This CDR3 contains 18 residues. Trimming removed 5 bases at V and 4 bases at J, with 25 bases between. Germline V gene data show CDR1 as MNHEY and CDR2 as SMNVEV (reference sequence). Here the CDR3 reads CASSIAPLRGRRADTQYF. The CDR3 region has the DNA TGTGCCAGCAGTATTGCCCCCCTACGTGGGAGACGGGCAGATACGCAGTATTTT.